Presented here are 15 T cell receptor beta chains from one specimen sequenced in a study of response to subunit inactivated influenza vaccine. TCRdb analysed the RT-PCR reads with MiXCR anew, one entry per CDR3 protein. Of hundreds of thousands of distinct CDR3 sequences listed, around 10% are singletons. The sample was also reused in another study, on T cells expressing NK-cell markers. That study reports: With UMIs, 5'RACE template switching was used to make TCR beta cDNA.

The sample was PBMCs from blood, taken on the day of vaccination. The receptor set was obtained from a man between 45 and 60 years old who received an inactivated influenza vaccine.

This clonotype appeared a few times. The chain combines TRBV5-1 with TRBJ2-3; weak D call: TRBD1 (7 bases). The CDR3 is 14 amino acids. Looked up from germline, CDR1 is SGHRS and CDR2 is YFSETQ. V gave up 3 bases and J gave up 3 bases, with 11 bases separating them. The CDR3 region has the DNA TGCGCCAGCAGCTCAGGGGGGCAAACAGATACGCAGTATTTT. As protein: CASSSGGQTDTQYF. Using reference TRBV5-1 and TRBJ2-3 for the parts outside the CDR3, the full variable domain is KAGVTQTPRYLIKTRGQQVTLSCSPISGHRSVSWYQQTPGQGLQFLFEYFSETQRNKGNFPGRFSGRQFSNSRSEMNVSTLELGDSALYLCASSSGGQTDTQYFGPGTRLTVL.

There are a few counts of this clonotype. The chain joins TRBV2 to TRBJ2-7; TRBD1 is a possible D gene (6 bases). Trimming took off 2 bases at V and 3 bases at J, with 8 bases between the two ends. The CDR3 spans 13 residues. Per germline, CDR1 SNHLY and CDR2 FYNNEI. This CDR3 is CASSEMTGYEQYF. DNA for the CDR3: TGTGCCAGCAGTGAAATGACAGGCTACGAGCAGTACTTC.

This clonotype was counted many times. This chain joins TRBV12-3 or TRBV12-4 and TRBJ2-3, with 12 nucleotides matching TRBD2. This CDR3 spans 15 amino acids. V lost 6 bases and J lost 4; bases outside the gene matches: 5. The CDR3 DNA is TGTGCCAGCAGCTGGACTAGCGGGGATTCAGATACGCAGTATTTT. Protein: CASSWTSGDSDTQYF.

There are a few counts of this clonotype. V is TRBV7-9 and J is TRBJ1-5, with D unclear. V lost 1 base and J 4 bases, leaving 17 bases between the germline ends. The CDR3 extends over 17 amino acids. Germline assignment: CDR1 SEHNR and CDR2 FQNEAQ (reference sequence). This CDR3 is CASSLGWSQEINQPQHF. The CDR3 coding sequence is TGTGCCAGCAGCTTAGGGTGGTCTCAGGAGATAAATCAGCCCCAGCATTTT.

This clonotype has a count of ten or more. The CDR3 DNA sequence: TGTGCCAGCAGCCAGGGGGGAGGACGGAATGAGCAGTTCTTC. Translation gives CASSQGGGRNEQFF. This chain joins TRBV4-2 and TRBJ2-1, with D tentatively TRBD2 (6 bases). CDR3 size: 14 residues. V was clipped by 3 bases and J by 7 bases, with 13 bases between them. Germline V CDR1 and CDR2: LGHNA, YNFKEQ.

This clonotype was seen more than once but under ten times. The CDR3 loop is CSARDHVGTVYEQYF. In DNA form, the CDR3 reads TGCAGTGCTAGAGATCATGTGGGGACAGTCTACGAGCAGTACTTC. This chain links TRBV20-1 with TRBJ2-7; 7 bases agree with TRBD1. The ends lost 0 bases at V and 3 bases at J; junction bases unmatched: 8. The germline gives CDR1 DFQATT, CDR2 SNEGSKA (reference sequence). The CDR3 sequence is 15 residues long.

This clonotype was seen ten or more times. J is TRBJ2-2 and V is TRBV12-3 or TRBV12-4; possibly TRBD1 or TRBD2 for D (5 bases each). V lost 6 bases and J 7 bases, leaving 15 bases between the germline ends. This CDR3 comprises 14 residues. CDR3 bases: TGTGCCAGCAGGTGGGGGACCCCCCACGGGGAGCTGTTTTTT. Residues: CASRWGTPHGELFF.

The chain is built from TRBV20-1 and TRBJ2-7; TRBD1 aligns across 9 bases. J gave up 1 base and V 5 bases, and 6 bases lay outside the gene matches. The germline gives CDR1 DFQATT, CDR2 SNEGSKA (reference sequence). The CDR3 is 14 amino acids. The CDR3 DNA reads as TGCAGTGCTGGGACGGGGACAGGGTCCTACGAGCAGTACTTC. Translation: CSAGTGTGSYEQYF.

The rearrangement uses TRBV19 and TRBJ2-1, with 8 bases identical to TRBD2. CDR1 is LNHDA, CDR2 SQIVND, per germline (reference sequence). The V and J ends lost 7 bases and 8 bases, in that order; junction bases with no gene match: 7. This CDR3 comprises 13 residues. The CDR3 DNA is TGTGCCAGTAAGTTAGCGGGGTCAGATGAGCAGTTCTTC. It yields the protein CASKLAGSDEQFF. Looking up the rest from reference TRBV19 and TRBJ2-1 gives the full variable domain: DGGITQSPKYLFRKEGQNVTLSCEQNLNHDAMYWYRQDPGQGLRLIYYSQIVNDFQKGDIAEGYSVSREKKESFPLTVTSAQKNPTAFYLCASKLAGSDEQFFGPGTRLTVL.

This clonotype has just a few counts. This sequence joins TRBV5-1 and TRBJ1-1, with unresolved D. Germline-derived CDR1 and CDR2 are SGHRS and YFSETQ. V was shortened by 4 bases and J by 9 bases, with 16 bases between the two germline ends. This CDR3 is built from 13 residues. CDR3 sequence (DNA): TGCGCCAGCAGCACTGAACAAGCCCTGAAAGCTTTCTTT. Its protein is CASSTEQALKAFF.

The V gene is TRBV19, the J gene TRBJ1-1, with 9 bases that match TRBD1. The CDR3 runs to 15 residues. V trimming: 3 bases; J trimming: 1 base; junction bases outside the gene matches: 3. Germline CDR1 is LNHDA and CDR2 is SQIVND (reference sequence). The CDR3 DNA reads as TGTGCCAGTAGTATCGGGACAGGGCCGAACACTGAAGCTTTCTTT. This codes for CASSIGTGPNTEAFF.

This clonotype was counted many times. The chain employs TRBV7-6 and TRBJ2-5, with D hard to call. Germline V gives CDR1 SGHVS, CDR2 FNYEAQ. This CDR3 spans 13 amino acids. With 1 base removed from V and 7 bases from J, the gap between germline ends came to 10 bases. The CDR3 here is CASSLDWLGTQYF. The DNA of the CDR3 is TGTGCCAGCAGCTTAGACTGGCTCGGGACCCAGTACTTC.

This clonotype was counted between two and nine times. The chain employs TRBV4-3 and TRBJ2-1, with D perhaps TRBD1 or TRBD2 (6 bases each). This CDR3 is built from 12 residues. Trimming stripped 3 bases from V and 8 bases from J, with 8 bases between. Per the germline V gene, CDR1 is LGHNA and CDR2 is YSLEER. CDR3 residues: CASSHRGHEQFF. Here the CDR3 DNA reads TGCGCCAGCAGCCACCGGGGGCATGAGCAGTTCTTC.

This clonotype occurred many times. The V call is TRBV4-1, the J call TRBJ2-3, with TRBD2 matching 13 bases. The V segment lost 4 bases and the J segment 0 bases; nucleotides outside the gene matches: 7. The length of the CDR3 is 18 residues. Germline V gene data show CDR1 as MGHRA and CDR2 as YSYEKL. The CDR3 region is CASSRRLAGGLSTDTQYF. CDR3 DNA sequence: TGCGCCAGCAGCCGCCGACTAGCGGGGGGCCTTAGCACAGATACGCAGTATTTT.

This clonotype was recorded many times. V is TRBV7-8 and J is TRBJ2-2; TRBD2 is a possible D gene (5 bases). Trimming removed 0 bases at V and 4 bases at J, with 15 bases between. Per germline, CDR1 SGHVS and CDR2 FQNEAQ. CDR3 size: 17 residues. The CDR3 DNA reads as TGTGCCAGCAGCTTAGCGCGTTTCCAGGACTCCACCGGGGAGCTGTTTTTT. As protein: CASSLARFQDSTGELFF.